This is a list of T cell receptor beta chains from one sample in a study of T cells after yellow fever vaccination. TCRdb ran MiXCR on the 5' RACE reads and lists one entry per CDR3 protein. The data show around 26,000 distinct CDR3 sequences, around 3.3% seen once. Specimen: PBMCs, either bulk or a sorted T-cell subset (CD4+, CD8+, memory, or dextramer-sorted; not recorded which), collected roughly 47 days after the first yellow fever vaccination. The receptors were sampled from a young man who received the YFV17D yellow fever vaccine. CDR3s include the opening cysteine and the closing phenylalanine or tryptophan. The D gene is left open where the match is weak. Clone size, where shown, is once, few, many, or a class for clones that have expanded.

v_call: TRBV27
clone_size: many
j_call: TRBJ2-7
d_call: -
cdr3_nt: TGTGCCAGCAGTTTACGGGGGCGCCTAGCCTACGAGCAGTACTTC
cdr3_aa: CASSLRGRLAYEQYF

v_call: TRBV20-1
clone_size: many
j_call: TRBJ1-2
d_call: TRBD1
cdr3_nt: TGCAGTGCTAGAGATCGTGGACAGGGGTTTTATGGCTACACCTTC
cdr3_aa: CSARDRGQGFYGYTF

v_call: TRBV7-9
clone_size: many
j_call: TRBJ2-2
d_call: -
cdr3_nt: TGTGCCAGCACCCCGGGGCCCGCCCCCGGGGAGCTGTTTTTT
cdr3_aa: CASTPGPAPGELFF

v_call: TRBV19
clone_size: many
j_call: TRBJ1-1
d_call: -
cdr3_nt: TGTGCCAGTAGTATAGACGGACGGAACACTGAAGCTTTCTTT
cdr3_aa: CASSIDGRNTEAFF

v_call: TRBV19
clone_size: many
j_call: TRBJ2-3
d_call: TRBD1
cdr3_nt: TGTGCCAGTAGTACCACCTGGACAGGGAATACGCAGTATTTT
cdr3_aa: CASSTTWTGNTQYF

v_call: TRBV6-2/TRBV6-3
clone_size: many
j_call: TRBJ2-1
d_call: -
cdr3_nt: TGTGCCAGCAGTTACTCGAGTGTGAGAGGGGTCTACAATGAGCAGTTCTTC
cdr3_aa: CASSYSSVRGVYNEQFF

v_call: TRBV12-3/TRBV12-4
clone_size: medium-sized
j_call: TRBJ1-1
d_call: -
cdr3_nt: TGTGCCAGCAGTTTAATGGGAGACACTGAAGCTTTCTTT
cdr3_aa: CASSLMGDTEAFF

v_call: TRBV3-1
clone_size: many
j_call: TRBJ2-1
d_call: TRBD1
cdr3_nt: TGTGCCAGCAGCCTCACCGGGACAGGGAATGAGCAGTTCTTC
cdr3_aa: CASSLTGTGNEQFF

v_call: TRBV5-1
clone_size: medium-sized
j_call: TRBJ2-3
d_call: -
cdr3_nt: TGCGCCAGCAGCTTGGGCGGCACAGATACGCAGTATTTT
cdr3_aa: CASSLGGTDTQYF

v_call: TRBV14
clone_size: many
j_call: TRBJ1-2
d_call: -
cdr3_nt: TGTGCCAGCAGCCATCGACAGGCGCGGGGCTACACCTTC
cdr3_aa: CASSHRQARGYTF

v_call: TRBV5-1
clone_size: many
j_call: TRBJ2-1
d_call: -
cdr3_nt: TGCGCCAGCAGCCCGGACGCTACGAGGGAGCAGTTCTTC
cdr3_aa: CASSPDATREQFF

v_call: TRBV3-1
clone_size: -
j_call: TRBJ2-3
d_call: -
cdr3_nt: TGTGCCTGCAGTCAACAGGGGAAACGGGGGGTATTTACCACAGATACGCAGTATTTT
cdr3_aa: CACSQQGKRGVFTTDTQYF

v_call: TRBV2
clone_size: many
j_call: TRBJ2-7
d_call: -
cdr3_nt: TGTGCCAGCACTCCAGGTTACGAGCAGTACTTC
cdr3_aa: CASTPGYEQYF

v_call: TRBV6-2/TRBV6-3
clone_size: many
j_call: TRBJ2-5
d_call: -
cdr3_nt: TGTGCCAGCAGCCCCCGGGGCCAAGAGACCCAGTACTTC
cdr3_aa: CASSPRGQETQYF

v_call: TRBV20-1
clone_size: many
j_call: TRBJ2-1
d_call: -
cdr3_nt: TGCAGTGCTAAGGTGACTTTCCTAGGGGACAATGAGCAGTTCTTC
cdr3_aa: CSAKVTFLGDNEQFF

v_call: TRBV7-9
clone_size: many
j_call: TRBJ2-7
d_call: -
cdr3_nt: TGTGCCAGCAGCGCGGGGGACGGGGGCCGCTACGAGCAGTACTTC
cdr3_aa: CASSAGDGGRYEQYF

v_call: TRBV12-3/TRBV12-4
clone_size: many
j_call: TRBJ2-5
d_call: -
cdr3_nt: TGTGCCAGCAGTGCCCGGGACTTCCAAGAGACCCAGTACTTC
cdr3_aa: CASSARDFQETQYF

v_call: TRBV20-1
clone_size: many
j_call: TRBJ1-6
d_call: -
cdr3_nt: TGCAGTGCTAGGACTCCTTCCTATAATTCACCCCTCCACTTT
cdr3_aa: CSARTPSYNSPLHF

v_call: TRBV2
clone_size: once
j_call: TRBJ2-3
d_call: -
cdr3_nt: TGTGCCTGCAGTTTCGCTCAGACAGGCTTCTCTAGCACAGATACGCAGTATTTT
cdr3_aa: CACSFAQTGFSSTDTQYF

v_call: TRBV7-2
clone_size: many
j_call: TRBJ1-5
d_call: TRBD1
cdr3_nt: TGTGCCAGCAGCGTCACAGGGGTCAACCAGCCCCAGCATTTT
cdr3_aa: CASSVTGVNQPQHF

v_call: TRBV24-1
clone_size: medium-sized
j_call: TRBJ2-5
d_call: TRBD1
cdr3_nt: TGTGCCACCAGTGACACAGGGGGCGAAGAGACCCAGTACTTC
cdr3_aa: CATSDTGGEETQYF

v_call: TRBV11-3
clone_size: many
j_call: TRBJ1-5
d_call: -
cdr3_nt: TGTGCCAGCAGCTTAGATCCCCCAGGGAGGAGAGATCAGCCCCAGCATTTT
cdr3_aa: CASSLDPPGRRDQPQHF

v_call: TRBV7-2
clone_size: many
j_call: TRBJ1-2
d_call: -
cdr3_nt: TGTGCCAGCAGCTTCCAGGGGATCTATGGCTACACCTTC
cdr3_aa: CASSFQGIYGYTF

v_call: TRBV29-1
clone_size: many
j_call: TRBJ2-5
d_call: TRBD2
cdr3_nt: TGCAGCGTTGAAGTAGGGTCAGGGACTACCGGGGAGACCCAGTACTTC
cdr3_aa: CSVEVGSGTTGETQYF

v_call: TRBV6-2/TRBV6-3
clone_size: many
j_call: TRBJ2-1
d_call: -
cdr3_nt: TGTGCCAGCAGTTACCGAGGGACTCACAATGAGCAGTTCTTC
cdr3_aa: CASSYRGTHNEQFF

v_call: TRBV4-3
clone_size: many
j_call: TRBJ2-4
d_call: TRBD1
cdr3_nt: TGCGCCAGCAGCCAACGCCAGGGGGCCGGGAACATTCAGTACTTC
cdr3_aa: CASSQRQGAGNIQYF

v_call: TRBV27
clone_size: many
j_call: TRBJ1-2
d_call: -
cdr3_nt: TGTGCCAGCACCTCCTCGGGAGTAAACTATGGCTACACCTTC
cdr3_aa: CASTSSGVNYGYTF

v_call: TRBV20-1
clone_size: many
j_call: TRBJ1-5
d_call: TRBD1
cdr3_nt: TGCAGTGCTTGGGCAGGGGGACTCAATCAGCCCCAGCATTTT
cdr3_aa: CSAWAGGLNQPQHF

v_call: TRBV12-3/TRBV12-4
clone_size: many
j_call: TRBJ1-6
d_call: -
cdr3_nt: TGTGCCAGCAGTATCGACGGTACCCGTCGCATCACCCTCCACTTT
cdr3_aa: CASSIDGTRRITLHF

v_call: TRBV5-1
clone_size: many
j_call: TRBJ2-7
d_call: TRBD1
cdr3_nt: TGCGCCAGCAGCCCTGACAGGGCCTACGAGCAGTACTTC
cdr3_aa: CASSPDRAYEQYF

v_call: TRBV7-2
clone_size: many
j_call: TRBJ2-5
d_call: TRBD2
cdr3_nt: TGTGCCAGCAGTTTCCAGCGGGGGGAACAAGAGACCCAGTACTTC
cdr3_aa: CASSFQRGEQETQYF

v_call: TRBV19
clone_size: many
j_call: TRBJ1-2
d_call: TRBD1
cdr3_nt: TGTGCCAGTAGTACTCCGACAGGGCCCGGCTACACCTTC
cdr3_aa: CASSTPTGPGYTF

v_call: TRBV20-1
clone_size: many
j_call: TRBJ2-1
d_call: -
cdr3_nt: TGCAGTGCTAGAGGAGGGGCCCGTAGGGGAACAGGCGATGAGCAGTTCTTC
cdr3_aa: CSARGGARRGTGDEQFF

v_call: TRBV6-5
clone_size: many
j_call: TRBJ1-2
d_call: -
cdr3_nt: TGTGCCAGCACTAAAATGGGGGGTCTGAGCTATGGCTACACCTTC
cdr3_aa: CASTKMGGLSYGYTF

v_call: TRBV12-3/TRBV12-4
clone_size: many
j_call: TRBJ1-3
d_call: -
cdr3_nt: TGTGCCAGCTTTGCCGGAAACACCATATATTTT
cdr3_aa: CASFAGNTIYF

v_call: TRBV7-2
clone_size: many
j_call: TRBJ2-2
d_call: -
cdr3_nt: TGTGCCAGCAGCCTAACAAGGGACACCGGGGAGCTGTTTTTT
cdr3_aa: CASSLTRDTGELFF